The present entry profiles one T cell receptor beta chain with its context. Random hexamers were used to reverse transcribe the RNA input (about 0.5 to 1 ug). A single record per CDR3 protein comes from TCRdb applying MiXCR to the immunoSEQ multiplex PCR reads. Of about 150,000 distinct CDR3 sequences listed, nearly 97% are singletons. The data belong to a study of CD8 T cells in Susac syndrome. Germline V gene sequence: CDR1 KGHDR, CDR2 SFDVKD. V lost 1 base, J lost 4 bases, and 15 bases lay in between. CDR3 size: 16 residues. The receptor was derived from a human donor with Susac syndrome. Sequencing was performed on CD4+ T cells from PBMCs. The rearrangement joins TRBV24-1 to TRBJ2-5, with D unresolved. The CDR3 loop is CATSDLNGDVGETQYF. The CDR3 DNA reads as TGTGCCACCAGTGATTTAAATGGGGATGTGGGAGAGACCCAGTACTTC.